This entry lists 11 T cell receptor beta chains sequenced from one sample in a study of spatial heterogeneity in lung cancer. Study-wide results and caveats: It was found that expanded intratumoral alpha and beta TCR counts tracked tumor mutation counts.

The time point here: sample taken at primary tumor resection. What these receptors recognize is not known. MiXCR, run by TCRdb on the 5' RACE reads, gives a single entry per CDR3 protein. The sample contains some 7,000 distinct CDR3 sequences, about 3.3% of which appear only once. Sequences were derived from lung tumor tissue, sampled at surgery. All receptors derive from a male donor with early-stage non-small cell lung cancer.

At least ten counts were recorded for this clonotype. J is TRBJ1-2 and V is TRBV29-1; TRBD1 matches at 7 bases. CDR3 length: 16 residues. The germline V gene encodes CDR1 SQVTM and CDR2 ANQGSEA. The ends lost 3 bases at V and 1 base at J; junction bases unmatched: 11. CDR3 coding DNA: TGCAGCGTTGATGGGATCGGCAGGGGGTTTAACTATGGCTACACCTTC. Protein sequence: CSVDGIGRGFNYGYTF.

In its sample, this clonotype ranks as medium-sized (0.01 to 0.1%). The CDR3: CATSDRQGFLDTQYF. The DNA for the CDR3 is TGTGCCACCAGTGATCGACAGGGGTTCCTTGATACGCAGTATTTT. This sequence joins TRBV24-1 and TRBJ2-3; 8 bases map to TRBD1. The CDR3 has 15 amino acids. The trim removed 3 bases at V and 6 bases at J, leaving 7 bases unmatched. CDR1 and CDR2 from the germline V gene are KGHDR and SFDVKD.

This clonotype is judged large (0.1 to 1%). The V call is TRBV20-1, the J call TRBJ2-3; D perhaps matches TRBD1 (5 bases). The CDR3 totals 12 residues. The V gene lost 5 bases and the J gene lost 4 bases, with 10 bases spanning the gap. CDR1 and CDR2 from the germline V gene are DFQATT and SNEGSKA (reference sequence). CDR3 sequence (DNA): TGCAGTGCTCAGGGTCCCCCAGATACGCAGTATTTT. Encoded protein: CSAQGPPDTQYF.

A few counts support this clonotype. A read error is possible here, since a much larger clone lies one base away. The chain is built from TRBV20-1 and TRBJ1-5; D unclear. The length of the CDR3 is 15 residues. CDR1 DFQATT and CDR2 SNEGSKA come from the germline V gene (reference sequence). This CDR3 is CSAMVEGTSNQPRHF. CDR3 DNA: TGCAGTGCTATGGTGGAGGGAACGAGCAATCAGCCCCGGCATTTT.

This clonotype has at least ten counts. In DNA, the CDR3 is TGTGCCAGCTCACCTCCTCTTGCGGGAGGGCAGAACGAGCAGTACTTC. The encoded protein is CASSPPLAGGQNEQYF. The chain joins TRBV18 to TRBJ2-7; 9 nucleotides match TRBD2. CDR1 and CDR2 from the germline V gene are KGHSH and LQKENI. The CDR3 length is 16 residues. Trimming cost V 3 bases and J 5 bases; bases outside gene matches: 11.

This clonotype was counted at least ten times. This may be a read error, as it is one base from a much larger clone. The chain has TRBV20-1 and TRBJ1-2; possible D gene TRBD1, 6 bases. Germline V gene data show CDR1 as DFQATT and CDR2 as SNEGSKA (reference sequence). The CDR3 is 10 residues long. The CDR3: CSAYRDGYNF. CDR3 in DNA: TGCAGTGCTTACAGGGATGGCTACAACTTC.

This clonotype counts as medium-sized. The J gene is TRBJ2-1, the V gene TRBV7-2, with 8 bases lining up with TRBD2. The CDR3 totals 12 residues. The J segment lost 10 bases and the V segment lost 1 base, leaving 0 bases of the junction unmatched. From germline, CDR1 is SGHTA and CDR2 FQGNSA. The CDR3 loop is CASSLGGGEQFF. As DNA, the CDR3 is TGTGCCAGCAGCTTAGGCGGGGGGGAGCAGTTCTTC.

This clonotype was counted ten times or more. The chain recombines TRBV5-1 with TRBJ2-2; D gene ambiguous. Germline loops: CDR1 SGHRS, CDR2 YFSETQ. Trimming removed 2 bases at V and 0 bases at J, with 17 bases between. The CDR3 is 18 residues long. The CDR3 is CASSFITNPSANTGELFF. The CDR3 DNA follows: TGCGCCAGCAGCTTCATTACGAATCCCAGCGCGAACACCGGGGAGCTGTTTTTT. Looking up the rest from reference TRBV5-1 and TRBJ2-2 gives the full variable domain: KAGVTQTPRYLIKTRGQQVTLSCSPISGHRSVSWYQQTPGQGLQFLFEYFSETQRNKGNFPGRFSGRQFSNSRSEMNVSTLELGDSALYLCASSFITNPSANTGELFFGEGSRLTVL.

This clonotype is categorized as medium-sized. The chain carries TRBV30 and TRBJ1-1, with D possibly matching TRBD1 (6 bases). Trimming took 3 bases from V and 0 from J, leaving 11 bases between them. Germline V gene data show CDR1 as GTSNPN and CDR2 as SVGIG (reference sequence). The CDR3 length is 14 residues. In DNA form, the CDR3 reads TGTGCCTGGAGGGCACAGGGATTGAACACTGAAGCTTTCTTT. Amino acids: CAWRAQGLNTEAFF.

This clonotype was seen at least ten times. V gene TRBV5-1 combines with J gene TRBJ2-5; maybe TRBD1 (5 bases). The CDR3 runs to 15 residues. The V gene's germline CDR1 is SGHRS and CDR2 YFSETQ. Trimming stripped 4 bases from V and 4 bases from J, with 17 bases between. The DNA for the CDR3 is TGCGCCAGCAGCGAGGATAGCTATCAGGGAGAGACCCAGTACTTC. Protein: CASSEDSYQGETQYF.

This rearrangement joins TRBV6-6 to TRBJ1-1; no definite D call. Trimming took 2 bases from V and 4 from J, leaving 11 bases between them. The CDR3 length is 14 residues. CDR1 and CDR2 (germline): MNHNY, SVGAGI (reference sequence). CDR3 DNA sequence: TGTGCCAGCAGTTACCAGGAGGGAGCCACTGAAGCTTTCTTT. The encoded protein is CASSYQEGATEAFF.